This entry concerns a single T cell receptor beta chain. The data belong to a study of OX40 agonist ivuxolimab in advanced cancers. This CDR3 has 15 amino acids. Deletions cut 2 bases from V and 0 bases from J, with 8 bases between. Germline CDR1 reads MNHEY; CDR2 reads SVGAGI. Assay used: immunoSEQ multiplex PCR; TCRdb lists only in-frame clones, some missing. The table includes about 26,000 clones, roughly 80% detected once. The sample was CD4+ or CD8+ T cells sorted from blood, taken in a trial of the OX40 agonist ivuxolimab. This TCR came from an adult with an advanced solid tumor such as melanoma, head and neck, liver or kidney cancer. The chain has TRBV6-5 and TRBJ1-5; a possible D gene is TRBD1 (5 bases). CDR3 in DNA: TGTGCCAGCAGTTACATGGGGGGTAGCAATCAGCCCCAGCATTTT. It specifies CASSYMGGSNQPQHF.